Given below is one TCR beta chain in context. This sample is part of a study of blood T cell repertoires in COVID-19. Background on the study: Nucleic acid was either cDNA or gDNA, and it came from T cells, B-cell-depleted T cells, or PBMCs.

Trimming shortened V by 0 bases and J by 9 bases, and 9 bases separated the two germline ends. Per the germline V gene, CDR1 is LNHDA and CDR2 is SQIVND (reference sequence). The CDR3 contains 14 residues. Per the authors' pipeline: Amplification with reference gene primers provided the estimates of nucleated cell counts. Assay: immunoSEQ multiplex PCR; the TCRdb copy retains only in-frame clones and omits some. V and J calls plus clone size are reproduced from that table; the DNA served to infer D and trimming. The sample yields approximately 200,000 clones, just over 85% seen once. The chain employs TRBV19 and TRBJ1-6, with TRBD1 as a possible D gene (5 bases). Sequenced: peripheral blood. The clonotype originates from a man in his forties or fifties with acute or convalescent COVID-19. The CDR3 spells CASSIDRVASPLHF. CDR3 coding DNA: TGTGCCAGTAGTATAGACAGGGTCGCTTCACCCCTCCACTTT.